This T cell receptor beta chain is from a study of shared clonotypes between healthy human individuals. Repertoires were generated with immunoSEQ multiplex PCR, while TCRdb's copy carries only in-frame clones and drops some. This table holds more than 2 million clones, roughly 95% found once. Naive CD8 cells, CD45RO-negative and positively selected for CCR7, excluded terminally differentiated effector memory CD45RA+ cells. Trimming at V came to 4 bases and at J to 4 bases, leaving 5 bases not matched to a gene. Germline V CDR1 and CDR2: SGDLS, YYNGEE. CDR3 length: 15 residues. Material: naive CD8+ T cells sorted from blood. The chain is built from TRBV9 and TRBJ2-2; 9 bases are shared with TRBD1. This receptor was identified in a man in his late teens or twenties in good health. CDR3 coding DNA: TGTGCCAGCAGCTTACAGGGGGCGCGCACCGGGGAGCTGTTTTTT. It encodes CASSLQGARTGELFF.